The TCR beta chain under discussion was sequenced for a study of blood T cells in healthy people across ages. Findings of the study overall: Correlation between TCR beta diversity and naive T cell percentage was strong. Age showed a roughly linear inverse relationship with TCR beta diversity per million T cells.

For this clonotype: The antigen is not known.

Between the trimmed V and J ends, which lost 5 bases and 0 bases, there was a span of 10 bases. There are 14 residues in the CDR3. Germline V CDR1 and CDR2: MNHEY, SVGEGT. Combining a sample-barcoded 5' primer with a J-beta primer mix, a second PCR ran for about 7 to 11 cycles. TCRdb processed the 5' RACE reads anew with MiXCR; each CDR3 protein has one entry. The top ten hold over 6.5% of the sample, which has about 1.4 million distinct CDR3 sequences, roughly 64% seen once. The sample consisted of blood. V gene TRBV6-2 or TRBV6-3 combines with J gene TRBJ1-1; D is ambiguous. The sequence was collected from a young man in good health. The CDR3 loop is CASSVGEMNTEAFF. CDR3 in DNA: TGTGCCAGCAGTGTCGGGGAAATGAACACTGAAGCTTTCTTT.